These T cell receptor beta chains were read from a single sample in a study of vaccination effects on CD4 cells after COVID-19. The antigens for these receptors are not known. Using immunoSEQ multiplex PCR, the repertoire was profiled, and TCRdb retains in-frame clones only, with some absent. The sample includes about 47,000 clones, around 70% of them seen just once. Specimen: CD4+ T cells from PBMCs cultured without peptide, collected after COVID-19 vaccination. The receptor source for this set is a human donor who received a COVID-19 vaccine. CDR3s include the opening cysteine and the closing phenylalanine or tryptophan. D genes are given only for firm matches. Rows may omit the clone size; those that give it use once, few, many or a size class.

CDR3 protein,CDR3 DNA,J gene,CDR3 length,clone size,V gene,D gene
CASSSPDSNYGYTF,TGTGCCAGCAGCTCGCCTGATAGTAACTATGGCTACACCTTC,TRBJ1-2,14,.,TRBV5-4,.
CASREQGRETQYF,TGCGCCAGCAGAGAACAGGGTCGGGAGACCCAGTACTTC,TRBJ2-5,13,.,TRBV10-1,.
CSASPRSSGNTIYF,TGCAGTGCTAGTCCAAGGAGCTCTGGAAACACCATATATTTT,TRBJ1-3,14,.,TRBV20-1,.
CASSLGQVTYNEQFF,TGTGCCAGCAGCTTGGGACAGGTTACCTACAATGAGCAGTTCTTC,TRBJ2-1,15,.,TRBV5-4,.
CASSPTNYGYTF,TGTGCCAGCAGTCCGACAAACTATGGCTACACCTTC,TRBJ1-2,12,.,TRBV6-2/TRBV6-3,.
CASSQTGRSYGYTF,TGTGCCAGCAGCCAGACAGGGCGGTCCTATGGCTACACCTTC,TRBJ1-2,14,.,TRBV5-6,TRBD1
CASSFMKGLNEKLFF,TGTGCCAGCAGCTTCATGAAGGGCCTAAATGAAAAACTGTTTTTT,TRBJ1-4,15,once,TRBV7-9,.
CASINLNTEAFF,TGTGCCAGCATCAACCTGAACACTGAAGCTTTCTTT,TRBJ1-1,12,.,TRBV2,.
CASRGTGGPYEQYF,TGTGCCAGCAGAGGGACAGGGGGCCCCTACGAGCAGTACTTC,TRBJ2-7,14,.,TRBV6-5,TRBD1
CASSLEPRGEKLFF,TGTGCCAGCAGCTTGGAACCCCGGGGTGAAAAACTGTTTTTT,TRBJ1-4,14,few,TRBV5-4,.